This T cell receptor (beta chain) was profiled in a study of human thymus T cells. The study's findings and limits: Thymic and blood repertoires appeared to carry a bias in their V and J gene usage.

Serving as donors were healthy Finnish infants, each of whom was having open corrective surgery for congenital heart defects. A roughly 0.45-1 mL peripheral blood aliquot was taken intraoperatively from four of eight donors. Clones were read by immunoSEQ multiplex PCR, and TCRdb kept only the in-frame ones, dropping some. The repertoire has about 50,000 clones, approximately 95% of them found once; the top ten carry approximately 0.17%. Worth noting for this clone: Its cognate antigen is unknown.

Per germline, CDR1 SEHNR and CDR2 FQNEAQ (reference sequence). The V gene lost 3 bases and the J gene lost 3 bases, with 9 bases spanning the gap. The CDR3 totals 13 residues. Input material: blood. This receptor was obtained from a girl less than two years old with a congenital heart defect but otherwise immunologically healthy. The genes are TRBV7-9 and TRBJ2-7, with unresolved D. CDR3 DNA: TGTGCCAGCAGCTTCAGTACCCGCTACGAGCAGTACTTC. Its translation is CASSFSTRYEQYF.